The 11 T cell receptor beta chains in this list originate from one sample, sequenced in a study of cytomegalovirus exposure and HLA in healthy donors. The primer mix had 60 Vbeta and 13 Jbeta primers. Measured with immunoSEQ multiplex PCR; TCRdb has only the in-frame clones, and not every one. The table shows over 120,000 clones, with 60% to 75% occurring only once. The sequenced sample consisted of PBMCs. The receptors were gathered from a man aged 25 to 40 in good health and CMV-seronegative.

J is TRBJ2-1 and V is TRBV5-1; 11 bases map to TRBD2. This CDR3 comprises 15 residues. Germline trimming cut 4 bases from V and 7 bases from J; bases unmatched to any gene: 7. From germline, CDR1 is SGHRS and CDR2 YFSETQ. The CDR3 nucleotides read TGCGCCAGCAGCCCTAATAGCGGGAGGGAAAATGAGCAGTTCTTC. It yields the protein CASSPNSGRENEQFF. Filled out from reference TRBV5-1 and TRBJ2-1, the complete variable domain reads KAGVTQTPRYLIKTRGQQVTLSCSPISGHRSVSWYQQTPGQGLQFLFEYFSETQRNKGNFPGRFSGRQFSNSRSEMNVSTLELGDSALYLCASSPNSGRENEQFFGPGTRLTVL.

The genes are TRBV30 and TRBJ1-4; D remains unclear. Per the germline V gene, CDR1 is GTSNPN and CDR2 is SVGIG (reference sequence). CDR3 length equals 13 residues. V shed 2 bases and J shed 5 bases, with 9 bases lying between them. CDR3 nucleotides: TGTGCCTGGAGTCGAAGCGCGAATGAAAAACTGTTTTTT. Its protein is CAWSRSANEKLFF.

This chain links TRBV29-1 with TRBJ2-3; TRBD2 matches at 9 bases. This CDR3 has 13 residues. Unmatched junction bases numbered 7, after V lost 7 bases and J lost 5 bases. Germline-derived CDR1 and CDR2 are SQVTM and ANQGSEA. CDR3 loop: CSGRGGAKDTQYF. DNA of the CDR3: TGCAGCGGGCGCGGGGGGGCCAAAGATACGCAGTATTTT.

This clone was found a few times. CDR3 protein: CASSLRREGPHNEQFF. The CDR3 DNA is TGTGCCAGCAGCTTACGACGGGAGGGCCCGCACAATGAGCAGTTCTTC. V usage is TRBV4-2 and J usage is TRBJ2-1; TRBD2 matches 8 bases. Germline-derived CDR1 and CDR2 are LGHNA and YNFKEQ. V lost 5 bases to trimming and J lost 5 bases; unmatched junction nucleotides: 11. The CDR3 is 16 residues long.

The chain recombines TRBV9 with TRBJ2-7; possible D gene TRBD2, 6 bases. There are 15 residues in the CDR3. V shed 4 bases and J shed 2 bases, with 16 bases lying between them. The germline V gene has CDR1 SGDLS and CDR2 YYNGEE. CDR3 DNA: TGTGCCAGCAGCTACCGGGACTCCCCGACCTACGAGCAGTACTTC. It encodes CASSYRDSPTYEQYF.

The V call is TRBV10-3, the J call TRBJ2-7; D is possibly TRBD2 (6 bases). The CDR3 has 14 amino acids. The germline CDR1 and CDR2 sequences are ENHRY and SYGVKD. Between the trimmed V and J ends, which lost 7 bases and 3 bases, there was a span of 16 bases. This CDR3 is CAITGVAGGYEQYF. DNA of the CDR3: TGTGCCATCACCGGTGTAGCCGGGGGCTACGAGCAGTACTTC.

The chain links TRBV5-1 to TRBJ2-1; 8 bases line up with TRBD1. Losses at the gene ends were 0 bases for V and 6 bases for J; bases not matched to a gene: 14. The CDR3 sequence is 18 residues long. CDR1 is SGHRS and CDR2 is YFSETQ in the germline V gene. This CDR3 is CASSLGPFRQGNFNEQFF. The CDR3 DNA sequence: TGCGCCAGCAGCTTGGGCCCCTTTCGACAGGGGAACTTCAATGAGCAGTTCTTC.

DNA for the CDR3: TGTGCCAGCAGTTTAGTACAGGGAAACTATGGCTACACCTTC. Amino acid sequence: CASSLVQGNYGYTF. The gene calls are TRBV28 and TRBJ1-2, with D maybe TRBD1 (6 bases). This CDR3 has 14 residues. Deletions cut 2 bases from V and 2 bases from J, with 9 bases between. The V gene's germline CDR1 is MDHEN and CDR2 SYDVKM.

The V gene is TRBV6-5, the J gene TRBJ2-7; D might be TRBD2 (6 bases). Germline V CDR1 and CDR2: MNHEY, SVGAGI. The CDR3 is 13 residues long. With 5 bases removed from V and 1 base from J, the gap between germline ends came to 9 bases. In nucleotides, the CDR3 is TGTGCCAGCAGTCGCCGGGGGTCCTACGAGCAGTACTTC. It is translated as CASSRRGSYEQYF.

As concerns this clone: Other nucleotide sequences from this sample produce the same CDR3. V is TRBV19 and J is TRBJ2-2, with 12 bases aligning to TRBD1. CDR3 size: 16 residues. The J segment lost 4 bases and the V segment lost 5 bases, leaving 5 bases of the junction unmatched. Per germline, CDR1 LNHDA and CDR2 SQIVND (reference sequence). The CDR3 nucleotides are TGTGCCAGTAGTTCGGGACAGGGGGCAGGCACCGGGGAGCTGTTTTTT. The encoded protein is CASSSGQGAGTGELFF.

This clone has only one observation. The rearrangement joins TRBV5-6 to TRBJ1-5; the D gene is possibly TRBD1 (6 bases). Germline V gives CDR1 SGHDT, CDR2 YYEEEE. Trimming shortened V by 4 bases and J by 1 base, and 18 bases separated the two germline ends. CDR3 length: 17 residues. In nucleotides, the CDR3 is TGTGCCAGCAGCCTCATGAAAGGGGGGGACAGCAATCAGCCCCAGCATTTT. Its translation is CASSLMKGGDSNQPQHF.